One and the same sample provided the 18 T cell receptor beta chains below, sequenced in a study of blood T cell repertoires in COVID-19. TCRdb keeps only in-frame clones here, not all; method: immunoSEQ multiplex PCR. The data contain roughly 250,000 clones, 70% to 85% of them singletons. Sequencing input: peripheral blood. The receptors derive from a woman of 80 years or more with active or convalescent COVID-19.

The chain employs TRBV5-1 and TRBJ2-7, with TRBD1 matching 8 bases. The germline V gene has CDR1 SGHRS and CDR2 YFSETQ. The CDR3 spans 14 residues. The trim removed 4 bases at V and 2 bases at J, leaving 5 bases unmatched. CDR3 DNA: TGCGCCAGCAGCCGGCAGGGACAGGCCTACGAGCAGTACTTC. It encodes CASSRQGQAYEQYF.

V gene TRBV3-1 (or the pseudogene TRBV3-2) combines with J gene TRBJ2-7, with D unresolved. The CDR3 length is 17 residues. The V end was cut by 1 base, the J end by 0 bases, with 16 bases between. The germline CDR1 and CDR2 sequences are LGHDT and YNNKEL (reference sequence). The CDR3: CASSQVTASLSSYEQYF. CDR3 coding DNA: TGTGCCAGCAGCCAAGTAACAGCCAGCTTAAGCTCCTACGAGCAGTACTTC.

The V call is TRBV7-9, the J call TRBJ1-4, with TRBD1 matching over 9 bases. The CDR3 loop spans 14 amino acids. V dropped 3 bases and J dropped 8; count of bases not matched to a gene: 4. Germline CDR1 reads SEHNR; CDR2 reads FQNEAQ (reference sequence). The CDR3 nucleotides read TGTGCCAGCAGCTTGGGGACAGGGCGGGAAAAACTGTTTTTT. It encodes CASSLGTGREKLFF.

The chain recombines TRBV24-1 with TRBJ2-2; possible D gene TRBD2, 5 bases. Between the trimmed V and J ends, which lost 5 bases and 3 bases, there was a span of 9 bases. Germline-derived CDR1 and CDR2 are KGHDR and SFDVKD. There are 14 residues in the CDR3. Here the CDR3 reads CATSGGSYTGELFF. DNA of the CDR3: TGTGCCACCAGTGGAGGGTCGTACACCGGGGAGCTGTTTTTT.

The chain has TRBV27 and TRBJ1-4, with D unclear. Trimming took 3 bases from V and 8 from J, leaving 10 bases between them. Germline CDR1 MNHEY, CDR2 SMNVEV (reference sequence). The CDR3 extends over 13 amino acids. The CDR3 spells CASSFRTQEKLFF. The CDR3, as DNA: TGTGCCAGCAGTTTTCGGACTCAAGAAAAACTGTTTTTT.

CDR3 coding DNA: TGTGCCAGCAAAAGAGCTCTATCCGAGACCCAGTACTTC. Translated, it gives CASKRALSETQYF. This chain joins TRBV2 and TRBJ2-5; D gene ambiguous. V was clipped by 7 bases and J by 5 bases, with 14 bases between them. The length of the CDR3 is 13 residues. Germline CDR1 SNHLY, CDR2 FYNNEI.

V usage is TRBV3-1 (or the pseudogene TRBV3-2) and J usage is TRBJ1-2, with D possibly matching TRBD1 (6 bases). The V end was cut by 0 bases, the J end by 8 bases, with 10 bases between. The V gene's germline CDR1 is LGHDT and CDR2 YNNKEL (reference sequence). This CDR3 spans 13 amino acids. In DNA form, the CDR3 reads TGTGCCAGCAGCCAAGACTTGGGACAAGGCTACACCTTC. Translating gives CASSQDLGQGYTF.

The chain links TRBV6-1 to TRBJ2-5; 8 bases match TRBD2. Germline lookup yields CDR1 MNHNS and CDR2 SASEGT. This CDR3 has 15 amino acids. The V and J ends lost 1 base and 5 bases, in that order; junction bases with no gene match: 6. DNA for the CDR3: TGTGCCAGCAGTGAAGGCGGGGGGTCCTGGGAGACCCAGTACTTC. It codes for CASSEGGGSWETQYF.

The chain has TRBV7-2 and TRBJ1-3; 7 positions agree with TRBD1. CDR3 length equals 15 residues. Trimming cost V 5 bases and J 0 bases; bases outside gene matches: 4. Per germline, CDR1 SGHTA and CDR2 FQGNSA. The CDR3 nucleotides are TGTGCCAGCAGCGAAGGGACAGTCTCTGGAAACACCATATATTTT. Protein sequence: CASSEGTVSGNTIYF.

J is TRBJ1-1 and V is TRBV4-1; D call uncertain. The CDR3 spans 13 residues. From germline, CDR1 is MGHRA and CDR2 YSYEKL. Trimming took 1 base from V and 11 from J, leaving 14 bases between them. CDR3 sequence (DNA): TGCGCCAGCAGCCAAGTTGACCGGGTGAGGGCTTTCTTT. Residues: CASSQVDRVRAFF.

The rearrangement uses TRBV12-3 or TRBV12-4 and TRBJ2-1; no clear D. Trimming removed 2 bases at V and 4 bases at J, with 6 bases between. The CDR3 runs 13 residues. The CDR3 DNA is TGTGCCAGCAGTTTACTCCGTTACAATGAGCAGTTCTTC. This gives the protein CASSLLRYNEQFF.

The chain combines TRBV27 with TRBJ2-5, with a possible D match to TRBD1 (6 bases). The CDR3 has 16 amino acids. Germline V CDR1 and CDR2: MNHEY, SMNVEV (reference sequence). V was clipped by 5 bases and J by 3 bases, with 19 bases between them. For the CDR3, the DNA is TGTGCCAGCAGTCCGTACACAGGGTTTGATGAAGAGACCCAGTACTTC. Translation: CASSPYTGFDEETQYF.

This clone was detected a few times. This chain uses TRBV28 with TRBJ2-7, with TRBD1 matching over 11 bases. This CDR3 spans 15 amino acids. V trimming: 5 bases; J trimming: 5 bases; junction bases outside the gene matches: 8. Germline V CDR1 and CDR2: MDHEN, SYDVKM. In nucleotides, the CDR3 is TGTGCCAGCAGTCCGTCGGGACAGGGGGACCACGAGCAGTACTTC. It is translated as CASSPSGQGDHEQYF.

V is TRBV5-4 and J is TRBJ2-3; unclear D gene. Germline CDR1 SGHNT, CDR2 YYREEE (reference sequence). The CDR3 loop spans 15 amino acids. V lost 0 bases and J 1 base, leaving 9 bases between the germline ends. The CDR3 here is CASSLVTKGTDTQYF. CDR3 nucleotide sequence: TGTGCCAGCAGCTTGGTGACAAAAGGCACAGATACGCAGTATTTT.

The chain links TRBV6-5 to TRBJ1-5; 7 nucleotides match TRBD1. The CDR3 has 15 amino acids. The junction had 8 bases not matched to a gene; V was cut back by 4 bases and J by 5 bases. The germline CDR1 and CDR2 sequences are MNHEY and SVGAGI. CDR3 loop: CASSFDRALDQPQHF. CDR3 nucleotide sequence: TGTGCCAGCAGTTTCGACAGGGCCCTAGATCAGCCCCAGCATTTT.

The chain carries TRBV10-1 and TRBJ2-7; 10 bases match TRBD2. CDR3 length: 14 residues. Per the germline V gene, CDR1 is WNHNN and CDR2 is SYGVQD (reference sequence). Trimming took 6 bases from V and 7 from J; bases not matched to a gene: 9. CDR3 residues: CASSSSGGTGEQYF. The CDR3 DNA reads TGCGCCAGCAGCTCTAGCGGGGGCACGGGGGAGCAGTACTTC.

This chain joins TRBV27 and TRBJ2-5; 14 bases agree with TRBD2. V gave up 3 bases and J gave up 4 bases; unmatched junction bases: 1. The CDR3 is 15 amino acids. CDR1 and CDR2 (germline): MNHEY, SMNVEV (reference sequence). CDR3 in DNA: TGTGCCAGCAGTTTCGGGACTAGCGGGAGAGAGACCCAGTACTTC. It encodes CASSFGTSGRETQYF.

This clone was detected a few times. This chain uses TRBV2 with TRBJ1-1; 7 nucleotides line up with TRBD1. From germline, CDR1 is SNHLY and CDR2 FYNNEI. This CDR3 is 13 amino acids long. J was trimmed by 4 bases and V by 10 bases; bases with no gene match: 9. The CDR3 DNA sequence: TGTGCCATACAGGGGACCGGGCGCACTGAAGCTTTCTTT. Protein: CAIQGTGRTEAFF. The full variable domain, completed using reference TRBV2 and TRBJ1-1, is EPEVTQTPSHQVTQMGQEVILRCVPISNHLYFYWYRQILGQKVEFLVSFYNNEISEKSEIFDDQFSVERPDGSNFTLKIRSTKLEDSAMYFCAIQGTGRTEAFFGQGTRLTVV.